This T cell receptor (beta chain) was retrieved from a study of T cells in Graves' hyperthyroidism and ophthalmopathy. Study observations and caveats: The blood repertoire included most of the expanded thyroid clonotypes above 0.001.

The CDR3 regions of TCR beta were amplified from RNA transcripts. A first-round RT-PCR of the TCR CDR3 used the HTBI primer set. TCRdb reprocessed the multiplex PCR reads via MiXCR and lists one record per CDR3 protein. The profile covers hundreds of thousands of distinct CDR3 sequences, with approximately 40% appearing a single time and approximately 8.7% taken by the ten largest. CDR1 and CDR2 (germline): DFQATT, SNEGSKA (reference sequence). The length of the CDR3 is 13 residues. The V end lost 5 bases, the J end lost 2 bases, and 12 bases lay between the germline ends. This clonotype was observed many times. The antigen is not known. Diagnosing involved the use of clinical symptoms, serum thyroxine and TRAb, thyroid ultrasound and orbital computed tomography.

The chain couples TRBV20-1 to TRBJ1-1; perhaps TRBD1 as D (5 bases). This TCR derives from a man aged 18 to 30 with Graves' hyperthyroidism. The sequenced sample consisted of blood. The CDR3 bases are TGCAGTGCTTTCCGGGACTCTAACACTGAAGCTTTCTTT. Amino acid sequence: CSAFRDSNTEAFF.